This is a list of T cell receptor beta chains from one sample in a study of blood T cell repertoires in COVID-19. Clones were sequenced by immunoSEQ multiplex PCR, and TCRdb holds only the in-frame ones, with some missing. The sample has over 150,000 clones, 90% seen once. Sample: peripheral blood. These receptors were taken from a middle-aged man with acute or convalescent COVID-19. Both conserved end residues are part of each CDR3. A D gene is named only where the DNA matches it firmly. Rows may omit the clone size; those that give it use once, few, many or a size class.

v_gene: TRBV6-5
d_gene: TRBD1
abundance: -
j_gene: TRBJ2-7
CDR3aa: CASYRTGGSYEQYF
CDR3nt: TGTGCCAGCTATAGGACAGGGGGCTCCTACGAGCAGTACTTC

v_gene: TRBV27
d_gene: TRBD2
abundance: -
j_gene: TRBJ2-1
CDR3aa: CASSLASGGLSSYNEQFF
CDR3nt: TGTGCCAGCAGTTTAGCTAGCGGGGGGCTTAGCTCCTACAATGAGCAGTTCTTC

v_gene: TRBV27
d_gene: -
abundance: -
j_gene: TRBJ1-4
CDR3aa: CASSLWAGANEKLFF
CDR3nt: TGTGCCAGCAGTTTATGGGCAGGGGCTAATGAAAAACTGTTTTTT

v_gene: TRBV20-1
d_gene: TRBD1
abundance: -
j_gene: TRBJ2-4
CDR3aa: CSATGTDVQYF
CDR3nt: TGCAGTGCTACCGGGACAGACGTTCAGTACTTC

v_gene: TRBV7-2
d_gene: -
abundance: -
j_gene: TRBJ2-3
CDR3aa: CASSQTRWQYF
CDR3nt: TGTGCCAGCAGCCAGACACGGTGGCAGTATTTT

v_gene: TRBV2
d_gene: TRBD1
abundance: -
j_gene: TRBJ2-7
CDR3aa: CAILRDRDYEQYF
CDR3nt: TGTGCCATCCTCCGGGACAGGGACTACGAGCAGTACTTC

v_gene: TRBV4-2
d_gene: -
abundance: -
j_gene: TRBJ2-1
CDR3aa: CASSPTINEQFF
CDR3nt: TGTGCCAGCAGCCCAACAATCAATGAGCAGTTCTTC

v_gene: TRBV6-5
d_gene: TRBD1
abundance: -
j_gene: TRBJ1-4
CDR3aa: CASSRTGAEKLFF
CDR3nt: TGTGCCAGCAGCCGGACAGGGGCCGAAAAACTGTTTTTT

v_gene: TRBV19
d_gene: -
abundance: -
j_gene: TRBJ1-6
CDR3aa: CASREARGYNSPLHF
CDR3nt: TGTGCCAGTAGGGAAGCCAGGGGCTATAATTCACCCCTCCACTTT

v_gene: TRBV9
d_gene: -
abundance: -
j_gene: TRBJ2-5
CDR3aa: CASSPSDGRVETQYF
CDR3nt: TGTGCCAGCAGCCCTAGTGACGGGCGGGTGGAGACCCAGTACTTC

v_gene: TRBV18
d_gene: -
abundance: -
j_gene: TRBJ2-2
CDR3aa: CASSPTLVQVTNTGELFF
CDR3nt: TGTGCCAGCTCACCAACCCTAGTACAAGTTACGAACACCGGGGAGCTGTTTTTT

v_gene: TRBV20-1
d_gene: TRBD2
abundance: -
j_gene: TRBJ2-1
CDR3aa: CSASAGTSGDNEQFF
CDR3nt: TGCAGTGCTAGTGCCGGGACTAGCGGGGACAATGAGCAGTTCTTC

v_gene: TRBV5-1
d_gene: -
abundance: -
j_gene: TRBJ2-3
CDR3aa: CASSLIQRISTDTQYF
CDR3nt: TGCGCCAGCAGCTTGATCCAGCGCATTAGCACAGATACGCAGTATTTT

v_gene: TRBV29-1
d_gene: -
abundance: -
j_gene: TRBJ2-3
CDR3aa: CSVCGGSTDTQYF
CDR3nt: TGCAGCGTCTGTGGGGGCTCCACAGATACGCAGTATTTT

v_gene: TRBV2
d_gene: -
abundance: -
j_gene: TRBJ2-6
CDR3aa: CASTPHSGANVLTF
CDR3nt: TGTGCCAGCACCCCACACTCTGGGGCCAACGTCCTGACTTTC

v_gene: TRBV7-8
d_gene: TRBD2
abundance: -
j_gene: TRBJ2-2
CDR3aa: CASSLRGLAGSAGELFF
CDR3nt: TGTGCCAGCAGCCTACGGGGATTAGCGGGGAGCGCCGGGGAGCTGTTTTTT

v_gene: TRBV7-2
d_gene: -
abundance: once
j_gene: TRBJ1-1
CDR3aa: CASSHGERNTEAFF
CDR3nt: TGTGCCAGCAGCCACGGGGAAAGGAACACTGAAGCTTTCTTT

v_gene: TRBV7-9
d_gene: TRBD1
abundance: once
j_gene: TRBJ2-1
CDR3aa: CASSTLDRDSPYNEQFF
CDR3nt: TGTGCCAGCAGCACTCTCGACAGGGATTCGCCCTACAATGAGCAGTTCTTC

v_gene: TRBV9
d_gene: TRBD2
abundance: -
j_gene: TRBJ2-5
CDR3aa: CASSPSEAGGEETQYF
CDR3nt: TGTGCCAGCAGCCCATCTGAGGCGGGGGGAGAAGAGACCCAGTACTTC

v_gene: TRBV27
d_gene: -
abundance: -
j_gene: TRBJ1-1
CDR3aa: CASSLLWQGRTTEAFF
CDR3nt: TGTGCCAGCAGTTTACTCTGGCAGGGGAGAACCACTGAAGCTTTCTTT

v_gene: TRBV7-2
d_gene: TRBD1
abundance: -
j_gene: TRBJ1-5
CDR3aa: CASSPGQGPNQPQHF
CDR3nt: TGTGCCAGCAGCCCCGGACAGGGGCCAAATCAGCCCCAGCATTTT

v_gene: TRBV3-1/TRBV3-2
d_gene: -
abundance: -
j_gene: TRBJ2-7
CDR3aa: CASSLRSRTYEQYF
CDR3nt: TGTGCCAGCAGCCTCCGCTCGCGGACCTACGAGCAGTACTTC

v_gene: TRBV7-8
d_gene: -
abundance: once
j_gene: TRBJ2-2
CDR3aa: CASSLQGANTGELFF
CDR3nt: TGTGCCAGCAGTTTGCAGGGCGCGAACACCGGGGAGCTGTTTTTT

v_gene: TRBV5-1
d_gene: TRBD2
abundance: -
j_gene: TRBJ2-1
CDR3aa: CASSQGGGRPYNEQFF
CDR3nt: TGCGCCAGCAGCCAGGGCGGGGGGCGCCCCTACAATGAGCAGTTCTTC

v_gene: TRBV18
d_gene: -
abundance: -
j_gene: TRBJ2-5
CDR3aa: CASSPPGQGGEETQYF
CDR3nt: TGTGCCAGCTCACCACCGGGCCAAGGGGGGGAAGAGACCCAGTACTTC

v_gene: TRBV10-3
d_gene: -
abundance: -
j_gene: TRBJ1-4
CDR3aa: CAISESRARRDEKLFF
CDR3nt: TGTGCCATCAGTGAGTCGAGAGCACGCCGGGATGAAAAACTGTTTTTT

v_gene: TRBV24-1
d_gene: -
abundance: once
j_gene: TRBJ2-7
CDR3aa: CATSDSDSYEQYF
CDR3nt: TGTGCCACCAGTGATTCCGACAGCTACGAGCAGTACTTC

v_gene: TRBV5-6
d_gene: -
abundance: -
j_gene: TRBJ1-5
CDR3aa: CASSLGVGRGQPQHF
CDR3nt: TGTGCCAGCAGCTTGGGCGTGGGAAGGGGTCAGCCCCAGCATTTT

v_gene: TRBV6-1
d_gene: -
abundance: -
j_gene: TRBJ2-4
CDR3aa: CASSGWSGHSKNIQYF
CDR3nt: TGTGCCAGCAGTGGATGGAGTGGTCATTCCAAAAACATTCAGTACTTC

v_gene: TRBV7-8
d_gene: -
abundance: -
j_gene: TRBJ1-2
CDR3aa: CASSQQGDGYTF
CDR3nt: TGTGCCAGCAGCCAACAGGGAGATGGCTACACCTTC

v_gene: TRBV30
d_gene: TRBD1
abundance: -
j_gene: TRBJ1-5
CDR3aa: CAWSGVQGQPQHF
CDR3nt: TGTGCCTGGAGTGGAGTACAGGGGCAGCCCCAGCATTTT

v_gene: TRBV28
d_gene: -
abundance: -
j_gene: TRBJ2-1
CDR3aa: CASSLTVEQFF
CDR3nt: TGTGCCAGCAGTTTGACAGTCGAGCAGTTCTTC

v_gene: TRBV10-3
d_gene: -
abundance: -
j_gene: TRBJ1-5
CDR3aa: CAISRNNQPQHF
CDR3nt: TGTGCCATCAGCAGAAACAATCAGCCCCAGCATTTT

v_gene: TRBV4-1
d_gene: TRBD2
abundance: -
j_gene: TRBJ2-1
CDR3aa: CASSQLAGALYNEQFF
CDR3nt: TGCGCCAGCAGCCAGCTAGCGGGGGCCCTTTACAATGAGCAGTTCTTC

v_gene: TRBV7-2
d_gene: TRBD2
abundance: -
j_gene: TRBJ2-2
CDR3aa: CASSLFMAGGGTGELFF
CDR3nt: TGTGCCAGCAGCTTATTTATGGCGGGAGGGGGAACCGGGGAGCTGTTTTTT

v_gene: TRBV5-1
d_gene: TRBD1
abundance: -
j_gene: TRBJ1-1
CDR3aa: CASSWGGGTGTEAFF
CDR3nt: TGCGCCAGCAGCTGGGGTGGGGGGACAGGAACTGAAGCTTTCTTT